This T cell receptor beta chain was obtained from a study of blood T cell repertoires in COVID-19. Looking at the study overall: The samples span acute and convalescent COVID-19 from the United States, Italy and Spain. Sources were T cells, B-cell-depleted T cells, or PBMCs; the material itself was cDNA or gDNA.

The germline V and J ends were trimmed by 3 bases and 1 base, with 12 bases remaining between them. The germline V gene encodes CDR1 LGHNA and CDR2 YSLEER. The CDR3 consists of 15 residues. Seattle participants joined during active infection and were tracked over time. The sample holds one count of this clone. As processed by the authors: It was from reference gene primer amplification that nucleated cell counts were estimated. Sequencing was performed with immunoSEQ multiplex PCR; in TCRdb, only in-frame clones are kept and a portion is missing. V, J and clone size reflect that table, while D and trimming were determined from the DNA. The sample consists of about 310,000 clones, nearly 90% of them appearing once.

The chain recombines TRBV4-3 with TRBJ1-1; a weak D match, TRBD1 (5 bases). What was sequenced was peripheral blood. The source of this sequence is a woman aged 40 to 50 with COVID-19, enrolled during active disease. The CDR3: CASSQFQGQNTEAFF. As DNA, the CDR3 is TGCGCCAGCAGCCAGTTTCAGGGTCAGAACACTGAAGCTTTCTTT.